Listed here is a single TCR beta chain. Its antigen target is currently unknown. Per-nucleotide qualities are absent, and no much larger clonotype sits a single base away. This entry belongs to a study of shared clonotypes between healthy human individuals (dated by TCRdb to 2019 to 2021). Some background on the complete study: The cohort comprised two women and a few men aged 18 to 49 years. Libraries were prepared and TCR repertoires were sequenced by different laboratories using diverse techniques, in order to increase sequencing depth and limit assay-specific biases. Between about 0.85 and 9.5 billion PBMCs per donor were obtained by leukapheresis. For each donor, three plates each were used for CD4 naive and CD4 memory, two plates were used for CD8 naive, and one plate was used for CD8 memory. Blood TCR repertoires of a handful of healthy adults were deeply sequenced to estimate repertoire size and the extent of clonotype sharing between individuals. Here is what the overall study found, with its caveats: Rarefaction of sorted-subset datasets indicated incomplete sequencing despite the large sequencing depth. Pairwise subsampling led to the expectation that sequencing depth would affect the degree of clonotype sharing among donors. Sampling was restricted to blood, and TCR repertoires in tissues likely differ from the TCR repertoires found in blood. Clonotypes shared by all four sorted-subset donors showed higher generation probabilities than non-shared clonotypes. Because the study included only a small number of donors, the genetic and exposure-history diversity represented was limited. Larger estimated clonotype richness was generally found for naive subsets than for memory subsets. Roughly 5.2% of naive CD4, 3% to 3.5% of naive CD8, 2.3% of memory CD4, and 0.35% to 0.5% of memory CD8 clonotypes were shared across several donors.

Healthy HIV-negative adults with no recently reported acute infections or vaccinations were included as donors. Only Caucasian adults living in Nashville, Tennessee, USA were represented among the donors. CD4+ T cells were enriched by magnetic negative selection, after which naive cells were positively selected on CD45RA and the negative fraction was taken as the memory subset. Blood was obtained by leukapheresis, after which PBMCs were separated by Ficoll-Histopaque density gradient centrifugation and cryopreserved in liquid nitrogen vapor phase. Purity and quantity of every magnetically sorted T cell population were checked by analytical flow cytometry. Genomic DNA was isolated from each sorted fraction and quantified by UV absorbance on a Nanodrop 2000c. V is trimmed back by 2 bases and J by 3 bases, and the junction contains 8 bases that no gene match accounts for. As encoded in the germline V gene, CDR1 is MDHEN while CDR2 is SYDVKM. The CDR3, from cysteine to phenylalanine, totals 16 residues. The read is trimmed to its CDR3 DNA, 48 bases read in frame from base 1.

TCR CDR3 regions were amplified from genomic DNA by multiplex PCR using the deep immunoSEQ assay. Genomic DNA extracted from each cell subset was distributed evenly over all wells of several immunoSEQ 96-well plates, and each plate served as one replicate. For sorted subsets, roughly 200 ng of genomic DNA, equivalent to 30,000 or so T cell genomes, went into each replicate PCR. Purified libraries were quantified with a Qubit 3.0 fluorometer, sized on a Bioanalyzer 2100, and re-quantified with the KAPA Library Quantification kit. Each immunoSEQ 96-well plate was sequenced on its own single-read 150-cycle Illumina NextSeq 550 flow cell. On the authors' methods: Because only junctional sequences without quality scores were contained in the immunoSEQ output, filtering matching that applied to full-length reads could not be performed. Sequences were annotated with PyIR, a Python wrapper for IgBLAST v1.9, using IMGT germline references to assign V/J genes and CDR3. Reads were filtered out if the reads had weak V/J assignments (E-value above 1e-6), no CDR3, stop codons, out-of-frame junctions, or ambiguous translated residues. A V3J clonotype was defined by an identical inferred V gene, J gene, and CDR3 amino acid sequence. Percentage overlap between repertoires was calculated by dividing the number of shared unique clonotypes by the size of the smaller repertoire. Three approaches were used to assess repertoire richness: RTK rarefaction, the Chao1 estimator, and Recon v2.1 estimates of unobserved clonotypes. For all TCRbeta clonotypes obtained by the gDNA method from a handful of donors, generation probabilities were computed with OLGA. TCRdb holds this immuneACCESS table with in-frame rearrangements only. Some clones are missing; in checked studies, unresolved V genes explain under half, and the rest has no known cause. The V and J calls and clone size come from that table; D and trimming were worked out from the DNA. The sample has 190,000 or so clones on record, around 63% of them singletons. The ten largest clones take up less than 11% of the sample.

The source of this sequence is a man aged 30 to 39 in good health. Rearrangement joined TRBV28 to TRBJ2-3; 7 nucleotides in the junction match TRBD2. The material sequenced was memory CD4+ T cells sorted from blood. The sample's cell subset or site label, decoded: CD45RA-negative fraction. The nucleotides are TGTGCCAGCAGTTTAAGGCGGCGGGAGTCGACAGATACGCAGTATTTT. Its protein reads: CASSLRRRESTDTQYF.